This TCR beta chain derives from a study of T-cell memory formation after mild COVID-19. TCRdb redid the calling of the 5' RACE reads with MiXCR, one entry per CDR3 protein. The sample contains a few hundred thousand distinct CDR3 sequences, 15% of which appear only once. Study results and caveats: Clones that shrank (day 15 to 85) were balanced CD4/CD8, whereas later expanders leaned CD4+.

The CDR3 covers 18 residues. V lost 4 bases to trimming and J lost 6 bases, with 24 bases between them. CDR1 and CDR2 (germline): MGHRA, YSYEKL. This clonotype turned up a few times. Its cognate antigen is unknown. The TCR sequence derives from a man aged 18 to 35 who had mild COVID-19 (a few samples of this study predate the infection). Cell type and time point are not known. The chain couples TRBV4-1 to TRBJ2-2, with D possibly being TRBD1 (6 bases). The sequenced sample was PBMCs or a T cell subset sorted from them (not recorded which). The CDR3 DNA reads TGCGCCAGCAGCCGTAATCCCCGGGACAAATTTCGGGCCGGGGAGCTGTTTTTT. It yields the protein CASSRNPRDKFRAGELFF.